These 28 T cell receptor beta chains came from one sample sequenced in a study of T-cell memory formation after mild COVID-19. Via MiXCR, TCRdb re-called the 5' RACE reads, giving one row per CDR3 protein. Among under 450,000 distinct CDR3 sequences, under 25% were seen once, and the ten largest hold 21%. Sequencing was performed on PBMCs or a T cell subset sorted from them (not recorded which). These receptors were obtained from a man aged 18 to 29 who had mild COVID-19 (a few samples of this study predate the infection). Cell type and time point are not known.

This clonotype has only a few counts. The rearrangement links TRBV5-1 to TRBJ2-2, with D tentatively TRBD1 or TRBD2 (5 bases each). This CDR3 is 16 amino acids long. Germline V lookup: CDR1 SGHRS, CDR2 YFSETQ. V was cut by 4 bases and J by 0 bases, with 13 bases left in between. This CDR3 is CASSPGLGPNTGELFF. CDR3 DNA: TGCGCCAGCAGCCCGGGGCTGGGGCCGAACACCGGGGAGCTGTTTTTT. The variable domain in full, with the rest retrieved from reference TRBV5-1 and TRBJ2-2, is KAGVTQTPRYLIKTRGQQVTLSCSPISGHRSVSWYQQTPGQGLQFLFEYFSETQRNKGNFPGRFSGRQFSNSRSEMNVSTLELGDSALYLCASSPGLGPNTGELFFGEGSRLTVL.

The sample holds a few counts of this clonotype. The gene calls are TRBV4-2 and TRBJ2-1; D call uncertain. Germline assignment: CDR1 LGHNA and CDR2 YNFKEQ. V lost 2 bases and J 2 bases, leaving 10 bases between the germline ends. This CDR3 spans 15 amino acids. CDR3 protein: CASSQQDGTYNEQFF. The CDR3 DNA sequence: TGTGCCAGCAGCCAACAGGACGGAACCTACAATGAGCAGTTCTTC.

The chain has TRBV5-6 and TRBJ2-1; D ambiguous. V lost 3 bases to trimming and J lost 3 bases, with 4 bases between them. The CDR3 extends over 12 amino acids. The germline CDR1 and CDR2 sequences are SGHDT and YYEEEE. The CDR3 DNA follows: TGTGCCAGCAGCTCGGACTACAATGAGCAGTTCTTC. It yields the protein CASSSDYNEQFF.

J is TRBJ2-1 and V is TRBV5-5; 8 nucleotides match TRBD2. This CDR3 has 14 amino acids. Looked up from germline, CDR1 is SGHKS and CDR2 is YYEKEE (reference sequence). V shed 7 bases, J shed 10 bases, and the junction held 13 bases outside the gene matches. The CDR3 DNA sequence: TGTGCCAGCTTCGGCGGGGGGCTTTCGCAAGAGCAGTTCTTC. It encodes CASFGGGLSQEQFF.

This clonotype appeared a few times. The V gene is TRBV9, the J gene TRBJ2-1; TRBD2 matches at 10 bases. Germline CDR1 and CDR2: SGDLS and YYNGEE. This CDR3 comprises 16 residues. Trimming at V came to 1 base and at J to 5 bases, leaving 6 bases not matched to a gene. Here the CDR3 reads CASSVLERGGNNEQFF. The CDR3 coding sequence is TGTGCCAGCAGCGTACTTGAGCGGGGGGGGAACAATGAGCAGTTCTTC.

There are a few counts of this clonotype. The CDR3 region has the DNA TGTGCCAGCAGAAGTGGGGGGACAGGGAGAGGAAACACCATATATTTT. Its protein product is CASRSGGTGRGNTIYF. This chain connects TRBV7-2 to TRBJ1-3, with 9 bases matching TRBD1. This CDR3 spans 16 amino acids. Per germline, CDR1 SGHTA and CDR2 FQGNSA. The junction had 10 bases not matched to a gene; V was cut back by 6 bases and J by 4 bases.

At least ten counts were recorded for this clonotype. Since a much larger clone is just one base distant, this may be a read error. This chain uses TRBV7-2 with TRBJ2-3; D ambiguous. Trimming left V 1 base short and J 7 bases short, with 3 bases between. Germline CDR1 SGHTA, CDR2 FQGNSA. The CDR3 is 11 amino acids. CDR3: CASSLGYTQYF. The CDR3 DNA follows: TGTGCCAGCAGCTTAGGATATACGCAGTATTTT.

The V gene is TRBV4-1, the J gene TRBJ1-5; D is unresolved. The CDR3 totals 13 residues. Germline assignment: CDR1 MGHRA and CDR2 YSYEKL. V lost 2 bases and J lost 7, with 9 bases in between. This CDR3 reads CASSQLGGQPQHF. The CDR3 DNA reads TGCGCCAGCAGCCAACTGGGTGGCCAGCCCCAGCATTTT.

Only a few counts were recorded for this clonotype. The chain combines TRBV6-6 with TRBJ1-3, with D possibly matching TRBD1 (5 bases). The V end lost 5 bases, the J end lost 4 bases, and 15 bases lay between the germline ends. The germline CDR1 and CDR2 sequences are MNHNY and SVGAGI (reference sequence). The CDR3 is 15 amino acids. The CDR3 bases are TGTGCCAGCAGTACGGGGCCGGGCTCCGGAAACACCATATATTTT. As protein: CASSTGPGSGNTIYF.

The chain recombines TRBV11-2 with TRBJ2-5; D remains unclear. Trimming stripped 8 bases from V and 1 base from J, with 8 bases between. The CDR3 consists of 12 residues. CDR1 and CDR2 from the germline V gene are SGHAT and FQNNGV. CDR3 nucleotide sequence: TGTGCCAGCCTCGGCAGCCAAGAGACCCAGTACTTC. It translates to CASLGSQETQYF.

This clonotype was counted a few times. The CDR3 is CSVGVVRDEQFF. The CDR3, as DNA: TGCAGCGTTGGGGTGGTGCGCGATGAGCAGTTCTTC. The V and J genes are TRBV29-1 and TRBJ2-1; D uncertain. Germline assignment: CDR1 SQVTM and CDR2 ANQGSEA. There are 12 residues in the CDR3. V lost 4 bases, J lost 8 bases, and 12 bases lay in between.

This clonotype was counted a few times. This chain uses TRBV12-3 or TRBV12-4 with TRBJ2-7; D is undetermined. V was cut by 2 bases and J by 4 bases, with 15 bases left in between. The CDR3 length is 15 residues. The CDR3, as DNA: TGTGCCAGCAGTTTACGGCCAGAGCCGTTATACGAGCAGTACTTC. Encoded protein: CASSLRPEPLYEQYF.

This clonotype was seen only a few times. This chain connects TRBV7-6 to TRBJ2-1; perhaps D is TRBD1 or TRBD2 (6 bases each). Trimming took 5 bases from V and 4 from J, leaving 15 bases between them. Germline-derived CDR1 and CDR2 are SGHVS and FNYEAQ. The CDR3 spans 15 residues. The CDR3 DNA follows: TGTGCCAGCAGCCCCGTGGGGGGCCGATACAATGAGCAGTTCTTC. Amino acid sequence: CASSPVGGRYNEQFF.

The chain employs TRBV20-1 and TRBJ1-1; the match to TRBD1 covers 7 bases. The CDR3 loop spans 13 amino acids. The germline gives CDR1 DFQATT, CDR2 SNEGSKA (reference sequence). J was trimmed by 2 bases and V by 6 bases; bases with no gene match: 6. CDR3 sequence reads: CSAPRQGNTEAFF. In DNA form, the CDR3 reads TGCAGTGCGCCTCGACAGGGAAACACTGAAGCTTTCTTT.

The V gene is TRBV4-1, the J gene TRBJ2-3; a weak D match, TRBD2 (6 bases). Trimming took 3 bases from V and 1 from J, leaving 14 bases between them. CDR1 is MGHRA, CDR2 YSYEKL, per germline. The CDR3 is 16 amino acids. The DNA for the CDR3 is TGCGCCAGCAGCCAGTCAGCGGGTCTGGGCACAGATACGCAGTATTTT. Its translation: CASSQSAGLGTDTQYF.

This clonotype appeared a few times. The chain uses TRBV4-1 and TRBJ1-2, with 8 bases lining up with TRBD1. The J segment lost 5 bases and the V segment lost 3 bases, leaving 8 bases of the junction unmatched. CDR3 size: 15 residues. CDR1 is MGHRA, CDR2 YSYEKL, per germline. CDR3 sequence: CASSQEDRVRYGYTF. Written as DNA, the CDR3 is TGCGCCAGCAGCCAGGAGGACAGGGTTCGGTATGGCTACACCTTC.

This clonotype was seen only a few times. The chain employs TRBV20-1 and TRBJ2-6, with D maybe TRBD2 (5 bases). Looked up from germline, CDR1 is DFQATT and CDR2 is SNEGSKA (reference sequence). V was trimmed by 5 bases and J by 0 bases, leaving 8 bases between them. CDR3 length: 14 amino acids. The CDR3 DNA reads as TGCAGTGCTCTACGGGGCTCTGGGGCCAACGTCCTGACTTTC. Amino acids: CSALRGSGANVLTF.

A few counts support this clonotype. V usage is TRBV5-1 and J usage is TRBJ2-1; D assignment may be TRBD1 or TRBD2 (5 bases each). CDR3 size: 14 residues. CDR1 SGHRS and CDR2 YFSETQ come from the germline V gene. V was pared by 5 bases and J by 5 bases, with 14 bases between. CDR3 residues: CASRPEQGHNEQFF. CDR3 sequence (DNA): TGCGCCAGCAGGCCAGAGCAGGGACACAATGAGCAGTTCTTC.

V is TRBV5-4 and J is TRBJ1-2; maybe TRBD1 (6 bases). Germline loops: CDR1 SGHNT, CDR2 YYREEE (reference sequence). The V gene lost 0 bases and the J gene lost 6 bases, with 15 bases spanning the gap. The CDR3 covers 15 residues. CDR3 in amino acids: CASSLGFGTQDGYTF. Written as DNA, the CDR3 is TGTGCCAGCAGCTTGGGTTTTGGGACACAGGATGGCTACACCTTC.

The V call is TRBV9, the J call TRBJ2-2; 9 nucleotides agree with TRBD2. V lost 0 bases, J lost 6 bases, and 9 bases stayed unmatched. CDR3 length: 17 amino acids. Germline CDR1 is SGDLS and CDR2 is YYNGEE. In DNA form, the CDR3 reads TGTGCCAGCAGCGTAGGCCTGGCGGGGGGGAGGTCCGGGGAGCTGTTTTTT. Translation: CASSVGLAGGRSGELFF. The variable domain in full, with the rest retrieved from reference TRBV9 and TRBJ2-2, is DSGVTQTPKHLITATGQRVTLRCSPRSGDLSVYWYQQSLDQGLQFLIQYYNGEERAKGNILERFSAQQFPDLHSELNLSSLELGDSALYFCASSVGLAGGRSGELFFGEGSRLTVL.

The chain has TRBV5-3 and TRBJ2-7, with unresolved D. TRBV5-3 carries the ORF label, with uncertain function. This CDR3 has 14 amino acids. Deletions cut 2 bases from V and 1 base from J, with 10 bases between. The CDR3 protein is CARSLRRISYEQYF. The CDR3 DNA is TGTGCCAGAAGCTTAAGGCGGATATCCTACGAGCAGTACTTC.

The chain couples TRBV29-1 to TRBJ2-2; perhaps TRBD2 as D (7 bases). The CDR3 covers 17 residues. With 0 bases removed from V and 1 base from J, the gap between germline ends came to 15 bases. CDR1 and CDR2 from the germline V gene are SQVTM and ANQGSEA. CDR3 nucleotides: TGCAGCGTTGAAGAGCCCCGGGGGGCTGGGAACACCGGGGAGCTGTTTTTT. It translates to CSVEEPRGAGNTGELFF.

The chain recombines TRBV7-2 with TRBJ2-6, with D possibly TRBD1 on 6 matching bases. The CDR3 is 17 amino acids. Trimming shortened V by 3 bases and J by 0 bases, and 12 bases separated the two germline ends. The germline gives CDR1 SGHTA, CDR2 FQGNSA. The CDR3 nucleotides are TGTGCCAGCAGCTTTTCCGGGACAAACTCTGGGGCCAACGTCCTGACTTTC. Encoded protein: CASSFSGTNSGANVLTF.

This clonotype showed up just once. The gene calls are TRBV4-3 and TRBJ1-1, with a tentative D call TRBD1 (6 bases). V gave up 8 bases and J gave up 5 bases, with 30 bases separating them. Per germline, CDR1 LGHNA and CDR2 YSLEER. The CDR3 is made up of 18 amino acids. Written as DNA, the CDR3 is TGCGCCAGCCCGGGGGGTTTTAGTTTCCTTACAGGGCGAACTGAAGCTTTCTTT. Its protein product is CASPGGFSFLTGRTEAFF.

This sequence joins TRBV20-1 and TRBJ2-1; 8 nucleotides match TRBD2. The CDR3 is 15 amino acids. CDR1 DFQATT and CDR2 SNEGSKA come from the germline V gene (reference sequence). Trimming removed 6 bases from V and 7 bases from J; junction bases left unmatched: 14. Written as DNA, the CDR3 is TGCAGTGCCCCTAGGCCCGGGGGGGCGGGGAATGAGCAGTTCTTC. Translating gives CSAPRPGGAGNEQFF.

By share, this clonotype ranks as medium-sized. CDR3 sequence: CASSLYAGPGYTF. As DNA, the CDR3 is TGTGCCAGCAGCTTGTACGCAGGGCCAGGCTACACCTTC. The chain couples TRBV5-8 to TRBJ1-2; D may be TRBD1 (5 bases). The CDR3 loop spans 13 amino acids. Trimming removed 1 base from V and 8 bases from J, with 12 bases in between. Germline assignment: CDR1 SGHTS and CDR2 YDEGEE. The full variable domain, in which reference TRBV5-8 and TRBJ1-2 provide the parts outside the CDR3, is EAGVTQSPTHLIKTRGQQATLRCSPISGHTSVYWYQQALGLGLQFLLWYDEGEERNRGNFPPRFSGRQFPNYSSELNVNALELEDSALYLCASSLYAGPGYTFGSGTRLTVV.

This chain links TRBV3-1 with TRBJ1-1; D is unclear. V lost 4 bases, J lost 4 bases, and 10 bases lay in between. CDR1 and CDR2 (germline): LGHDT, YNNKEL (reference sequence). This CDR3 has 13 amino acids. In DNA, the CDR3 is TGTGCCAGCAGCCTCCTTTCTGGCACTGAAGCTTTCTTT. This translates into CASSLLSGTEAFF.

The table lists this clonotype with a few counts. The J gene is TRBJ1-3, the V gene TRBV4-2; no definite D call. The length of the CDR3 is 16 residues. Trimming pared 1 base from V and 0 bases from J, leaving 10 bases between. CDR1 LGHNA and CDR2 YNFKEQ come from the germline V gene. The CDR3 DNA reads TGTGCCAGCAGCCAAGGGATGGGCGGCTCTGGAAACACCATATATTTT. Its protein is CASSQGMGGSGNTIYF.